This T cell receptor beta chain was sequenced in a study of T cell responses to AZD1222 COVID-19 vaccine. Overall study results and limits: Every sample of the repertoires postdated the peak T cell response. Targeting of unmutated variant regions was reportedly seen in nearly half of spike-specific TCRs. Mostly white British, mostly female donors; authors suggested clonal diversity may be underestimated. Two AZD1222 administrations were followed by greater Spike-specific TCR breadth and depth.

Sequencing used immunoSEQ multiplex PCR; TCRdb keeps in-frame clones, though not all of them. The sample includes 150,000 to 180,000 clones, about 88% of them seen just once. Trimming took 0 bases from V and 6 from J, leaving 12 bases between them. The CDR3 contains 14 residues. CDR1 and CDR2 (germline): MNHEY, SMNVEV (reference sequence). To note about this clone: Its target is unknown.

This chain uses TRBV27 with TRBJ2-7; D not resolved. The sequence was collected from an adult who had recovered from COVID-19. The sequenced sample was peripheral blood, obtained after recovery from COVID-19. The CDR3 DNA follows: TGTGCCAGCAGTTTATCACCAGCCGTCCGCGAGCAGTACTTC. Amino acid sequence: CASSLSPAVREQYF.